This is a list of T cell receptor beta chains from one sample in a study of T cells in Graves' hyperthyroidism and ophthalmopathy. TCRdb reprocessed the multiplex PCR reads with MiXCR, giving one entry per CDR3 protein. The table shows 490,000 or so distinct CDR3 sequences, with over 35% occurring only once. Sequenced input: peripheral blood or thyroid tissue (not recorded which). The receptor source for this set is an adult woman with Graves' disease, either hyperthyroidism or ophthalmopathy (not recorded which). The CDR3 runs from the conserved cysteine through the conserved F or W. Each record gives: D gene, J gene, V gene, clone size, CDR3 DNA, CDR3 protein. A D gene is named only where the DNA matches it firmly. Not all rows give a size; the values are once, few, many and, for expanded clones, a class.

D: TRBD1
J: TRBJ2-7
V: TRBV5-1
size: few
DNA: TGCGCCAGCAGCCCGCGGACAGGGGGGTTAATCGAGCAGTACTTC
CDR3: CASSPRTGGLIEQYF

D: TRBD1
J: TRBJ1-4
V: TRBV7-8
size: -
DNA: TGTGCCAGCAAGCCGGGACAGGGATGGGAAAAACTGTTTTTT
CDR3: CASKPGQGWEKLFF

D: TRBD2
J: TRBJ2-2
V: TRBV10-3
size: -
DNA: TGTGCCAGCAGCCCTGCGGGTGGACGAGGGGGGACTAGCGGAGCGAACACCGGGGAGCTGTTTTTT
CDR3: CASSPAGGRGGTSGANTGELFF

D: -
J: TRBJ2-5
V: TRBV4-2
size: many
DNA: TGTGCCAGCAGCCAAGGGGGGACCCAGTACTTC
CDR3: CASSQGGTQYF

D: -
J: TRBJ1-1
V: TRBV6-5
size: few
DNA: TGTGCCAGCAGACACGAGCAGGGAGCTTTCTTT
CDR3: CASRHEQGAFF

D: -
J: TRBJ1-4
V: TRBV7-8
size: many
DNA: TGTGCCAGCAGCTTGACTAGCGGTGAAAAACTGTTTTTT
CDR3: CASSLTSGEKLFF

D: -
J: TRBJ2-7
V: TRBV7-2
size: many
DNA: TGTGCCAGCAGCTTGCCCGGGGCTAGCTTCACCGAGCAGTACTTC
CDR3: CASSLPGASFTEQYF

D: TRBD1
J: TRBJ1-5
V: TRBV7-2
size: -
DNA: TGTGCCAGCAGCGCGCAGGGGGATCGAGAGACCCAGCATTTT
CDR3: CASSAQGDRETQHF

D: TRBD2
J: TRBJ2-2
V: TRBV10-3
size: -
DNA: TGTGCCATCAGTGACGGGGGGGGCCCAACCGGGGAGCTGTTTTTT
CDR3: CAISDGGGPTGELFF

D: TRBD1
J: TRBJ2-7
V: TRBV7-9
size: many
DNA: TGTGCCAGCAGCTCCGGGACAGGGAACGCCGAGCAGTACTTC
CDR3: CASSSGTGNAEQYF

D: TRBD2
J: TRBJ2-5
V: TRBV5-1
size: -
DNA: TGCGCCAGCAGCCGAGCGGGAGCACCTGAGACCCAGTACTTC
CDR3: CASSRAGAPETQYF

D: -
J: TRBJ2-2
V: TRBV11-2
size: -
DNA: TGTGCCAGCAGCACTACTAGAAGGAACACCGGGGAGCTGTTTTTT
CDR3: CASSTTRRNTGELFF

D: -
J: TRBJ1-2
V: TRBV20-1
size: -
DNA: TGCAGTGCTAGAGCTGGCCGCAACTATGGCTACACCTTC
CDR3: CSARAGRNYGYTF

D: -
J: TRBJ2-5
V: TRBV7-2
size: -
DNA: TGTGCCAGCAGCTGGGACGGCCTAGAGACCCAGTACTTC
CDR3: CASSWDGLETQYF

D: -
J: TRBJ1-3
V: TRBV19
size: once
DNA: TGTGCCAGTACTCAAGGGGGAAATGGAAACACCATATATTTT
CDR3: CASTQGGNGNTIYF

D: -
J: TRBJ1-4
V: TRBV7-3
size: -
DNA: TGTGCCAGCAGCTTACGACAGGCAGCAGGACTGTTTTTT
CDR3: CASSLRQAAGLFF

D: -
J: TRBJ1-2
V: TRBV24-1
size: few
DNA: TGTGCCACCAGTGATTTGAACCGGGAAATCTACACCTTC
CDR3: CATSDLNREIYTF

D: -
J: TRBJ2-7
V: TRBV24-1
size: -
DNA: TGTGCCACCAGTGACGCGCAGGCTGGAAACTACGAGCAGTACTTC
CDR3: CATSDAQAGNYEQYF

D: -
J: TRBJ2-5
V: TRBV2
size: -
DNA: TGTGCCAGCAGTTACTCACCCCCCTCCGCGGGCCAAGAGACCCAGTACTTC
CDR3: CASSYSPPSAGQETQYF

D: -
J: TRBJ1-4
V: TRBV20-1
size: -
DNA: TGCAGTGCTAGAGATGGAGGGGCCGGGGAAAAACTGTTTTTT
CDR3: CSARDGGAGEKLFF

D: -
J: TRBJ1-6
V: TRBV7-8
size: many
DNA: TGTGCCAGCAGTTTTTCGGGTTCACCCCTCCACTTT
CDR3: CASSFSGSPLHF

D: -
J: TRBJ2-7
V: TRBV15
size: -
DNA: TGTGCCACCAGCAGAATAATGTCAAGGACAAACTTACGAGTGCAGTACTTC
CDR3: CATSRIMSRTNLRVQYF

D: -
J: TRBJ1-3
V: TRBV7-2
size: many
DNA: TGTGCCAGCAGCTTATCCCTAAGGGCTGGAAACACCATATATTTT
CDR3: CASSLSLRAGNTIYF

D: TRBD2
J: TRBJ2-7
V: TRBV7-2
size: once
DNA: TGTGCCAGCAGCTTACTCGCTAGCGGGAGCTCCTACGAGCAGTACTTC
CDR3: CASSLLASGSSYEQYF

D: -
J: TRBJ1-2
V: TRBV2
size: many
DNA: TGTGCCAGCAGCCCAGAGGAAGGCTACACCTTC
CDR3: CASSPEEGYTF

D: TRBD1
J: TRBJ2-7
V: TRBV2
size: -
DNA: TGTGCCAGCAGTGGGGACAGACCCTACGAGCAGTACTTC
CDR3: CASSGDRPYEQYF

D: TRBD2
J: TRBJ2-7
V: TRBV5-4
size: -
DNA: TGTGCCAGCAGCTGGGGGGGAAGGGGCTACGAGCAGTACTTC
CDR3: CASSWGGRGYEQYF

D: -
J: TRBJ1-1
V: TRBV6-1
size: many
DNA: TGTGCCAGCAGTGGGCGGACTCGGAACACTGAAGCTTTCTTT
CDR3: CASSGRTRNTEAFF

D: -
J: TRBJ2-1
V: TRBV29-1
size: -
DNA: TGCAGCGTTGAAGGCCCGCCAGGGGCGAAATACAATGAGCAGTTCTTC
CDR3: CSVEGPPGAKYNEQFF

D: -
J: TRBJ2-7
V: TRBV7-2
size: -
DNA: TGTGCCAGCAGCTTAGGTACTATGGGAACCTCCTACGAGCAGTACTTC
CDR3: CASSLGTMGTSYEQYF

D: TRBD1
J: TRBJ2-2
V: TRBV7-8
size: many
DNA: TGTGCCAGCAGCCCGTCACTCACCCGGGGCGACAGGGGTCCCCCCGGGGAGCTGTTTTTT
CDR3: CASSPSLTRGDRGPPGELFF

D: -
J: TRBJ1-5
V: TRBV15
size: many
DNA: TGTGCCACCAGCCAAGGCCGCCGCAATCAGCCCCAGCATTTT
CDR3: CATSQGRRNQPQHF

D: -
J: TRBJ1-4
V: TRBV14
size: -
DNA: TGTGCCAGCAGCCCCCTCGGGCCAACTAATGAAAAACTGTTTTTT
CDR3: CASSPLGPTNEKLFF

D: -
J: TRBJ1-2
V: TRBV24-1
size: few
DNA: TGTGCCACCAGTGATTTAGGGGGAACTGGCTACACCTTC
CDR3: CATSDLGGTGYTF

D: -
J: TRBJ2-5
V: TRBV7-9
size: -
DNA: TGTGCCAGCAGCTTATGGCAGGCGGGATACCAAGAGACCCAGTACTTC
CDR3: CASSLWQAGYQETQYF

D: TRBD1
J: TRBJ2-7
V: TRBV10-3
size: many
DNA: TGTGCCATCAGTGCGGGACAGCGCAGCTCCTACGAGCAGTACTTC
CDR3: CAISAGQRSSYEQYF

D: TRBD1
J: TRBJ2-7
V: TRBV24-1
size: -
DNA: TGTGCCACCAGTGATTTAGGGACAGGGGGGAACTACGAGCAGTACTTC
CDR3: CATSDLGTGGNYEQYF

D: -
J: TRBJ1-5
V: TRBV10-3
size: few
DNA: TGTGCCATCAGTGAGTCGTCAGGGGCAAATCAGCCCCAGCATTTT
CDR3: CAISESSGANQPQHF

D: -
J: TRBJ1-4
V: TRBV15
size: -
DNA: TGTGCCGCCAGCAGTGGAAACATTGGTGAAAAACTGTTTTTT
CDR3: CAASSGNIGEKLFF

D: -
J: TRBJ1-2
V: TRBV20-1
size: -
DNA: TGCAGTGCTATAGTTGGCTACACCTTC
CDR3: CSAIVGYTF

D: -
J: TRBJ1-5
V: TRBV9
size: -
DNA: TGTGCCAGCAGTTTGTACAACAGCAATCAGCCCCAGCATTTT
CDR3: CASSLYNSNQPQHF